A single sample gave rise to the 3 T cell receptor beta chains below, sequenced in a study of blood T cell repertoires in COVID-19. Clones were sequenced by immunoSEQ multiplex PCR, and TCRdb holds only the in-frame ones, with some missing. The top ten clones hold under 30% of a sample with about 230,000 clones, 65% to 85% of them seen once. Sequenced: peripheral blood. The receptors stem from a man aged 40-49 years with acute or convalescent COVID-19.

The chain has TRBV25-1 and TRBJ1-2; TRBD1 aligns across 10 bases. The CDR3 contains 17 residues. In germline, CDR1 is MGHDK, CDR2 SYGVNS. V shed 2 bases and J 5 bases; nucleotides not matched to a gene: 11. The CDR3, as DNA: TGTGCCAGCAGTGAAATTGGATCCGGGACAGGGGAGTATGGCTACACCTTC. The encoded protein is CASSEIGSGTGEYGYTF.

This clone turned up a few times. The same CDR3 also results from other DNA sequences found in this sample. The chain uses TRBV2 and TRBJ2-7, with D uncertain. V lost 1 base and J 1 base, leaving 8 bases between the germline ends. Germline-derived CDR1 and CDR2 are SNHLY and FYNNEI. The CDR3 is 14 amino acids. Written as DNA, the CDR3 is TGTGCCAGCAGTGAAGGCAGTTTATCCTACGAGCAGTACTTC. It translates to CASSEGSLSYEQYF.

The rearrangement links TRBV9 to TRBJ1-2; TRBD1 matches at 9 bases. V gave up 3 bases and J gave up 3 bases; unmatched junction bases: 6. CDR3 length: 15 amino acids. Germline lookup yields CDR1 SGDLS and CDR2 YYNGEE. The CDR3 sequence: CASSAEDRGDYGYTF. The CDR3 DNA is TGTGCCAGCAGCGCAGAGGACAGGGGCGACTATGGCTACACCTTC.